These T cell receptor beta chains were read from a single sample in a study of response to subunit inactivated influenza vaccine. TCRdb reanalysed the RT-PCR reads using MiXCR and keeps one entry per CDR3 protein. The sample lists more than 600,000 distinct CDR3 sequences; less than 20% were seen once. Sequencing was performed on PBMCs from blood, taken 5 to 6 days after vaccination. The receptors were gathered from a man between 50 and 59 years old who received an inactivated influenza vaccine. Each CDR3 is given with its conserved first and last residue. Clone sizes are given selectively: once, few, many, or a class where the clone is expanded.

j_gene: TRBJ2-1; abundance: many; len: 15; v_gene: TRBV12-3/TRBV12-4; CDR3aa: CASSSRLAGNNEQFF
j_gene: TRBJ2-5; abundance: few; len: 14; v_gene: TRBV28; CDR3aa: CASSQPDSQETQYF
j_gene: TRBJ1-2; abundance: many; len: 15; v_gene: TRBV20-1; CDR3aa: CSAHLGRGANYGYTF
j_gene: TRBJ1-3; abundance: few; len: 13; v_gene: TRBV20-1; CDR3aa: CSAEGDPGNTIYF
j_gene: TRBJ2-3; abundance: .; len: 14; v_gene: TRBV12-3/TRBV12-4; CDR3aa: CASSLVRAPDTQYF
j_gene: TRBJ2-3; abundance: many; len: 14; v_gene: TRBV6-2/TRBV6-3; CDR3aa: CASMETLGTDTQYF
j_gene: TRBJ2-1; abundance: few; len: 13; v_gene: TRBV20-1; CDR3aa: CSARDQGHGEQFF
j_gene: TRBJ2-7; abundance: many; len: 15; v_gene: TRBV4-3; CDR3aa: CASSQDSQAAYEQYF
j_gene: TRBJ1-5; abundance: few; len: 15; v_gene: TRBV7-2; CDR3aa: CASSSNRGLNQPQHF
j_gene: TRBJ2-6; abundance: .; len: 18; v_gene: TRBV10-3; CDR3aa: CAISESKGGVSGANVLTF
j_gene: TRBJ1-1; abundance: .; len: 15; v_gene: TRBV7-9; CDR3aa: CASSLDVSRATEAFF
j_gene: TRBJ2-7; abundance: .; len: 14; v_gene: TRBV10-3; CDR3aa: CAISEAGGSYEQYF
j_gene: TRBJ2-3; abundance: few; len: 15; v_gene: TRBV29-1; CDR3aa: CSVEEGGQASDTQYF
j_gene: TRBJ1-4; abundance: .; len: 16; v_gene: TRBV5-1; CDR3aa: CASSKGQPATNEKLFF
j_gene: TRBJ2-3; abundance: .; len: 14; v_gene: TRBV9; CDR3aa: CASSAKGGTDTQYF
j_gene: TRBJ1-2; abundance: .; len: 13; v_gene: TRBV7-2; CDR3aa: CASSLNSGAGYTF
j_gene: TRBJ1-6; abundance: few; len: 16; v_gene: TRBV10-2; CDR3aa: CASSEFEGTDNSPLHF
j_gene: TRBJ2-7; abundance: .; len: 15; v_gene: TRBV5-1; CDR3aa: CASSSVGQAVYEQYF
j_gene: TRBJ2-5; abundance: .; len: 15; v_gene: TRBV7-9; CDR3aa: CASSPGTTNQETQYF
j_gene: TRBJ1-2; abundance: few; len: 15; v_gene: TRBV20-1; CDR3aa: CSARDRTGPHYGYTF
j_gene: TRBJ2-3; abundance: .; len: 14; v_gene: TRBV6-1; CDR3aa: CASKGQGLTDTQYF
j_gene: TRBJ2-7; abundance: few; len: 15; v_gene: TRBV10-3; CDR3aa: CAISERTGGPYEQYF
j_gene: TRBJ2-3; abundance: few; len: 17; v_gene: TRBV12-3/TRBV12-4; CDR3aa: CASSSLGAGLSTDTQYF
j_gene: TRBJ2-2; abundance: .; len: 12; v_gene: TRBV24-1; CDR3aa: CATSGETGELFF
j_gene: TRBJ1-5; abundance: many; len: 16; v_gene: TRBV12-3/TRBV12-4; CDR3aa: CASSLSGQGSNQPQHF
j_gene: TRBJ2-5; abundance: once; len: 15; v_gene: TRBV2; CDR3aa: CASSGYGTLQETQYF
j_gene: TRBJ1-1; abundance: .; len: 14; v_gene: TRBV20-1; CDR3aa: CSAAARAPNTEAFF
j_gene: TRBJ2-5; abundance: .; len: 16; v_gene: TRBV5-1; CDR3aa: CASSFGTSGTQETQYF
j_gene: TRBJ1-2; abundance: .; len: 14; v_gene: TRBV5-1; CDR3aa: CASSFEGQSYGYTF
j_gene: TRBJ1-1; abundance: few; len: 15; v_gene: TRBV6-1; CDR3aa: CASSARGGVTAEAFF
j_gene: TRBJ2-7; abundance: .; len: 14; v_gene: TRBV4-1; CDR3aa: CASSQAGSWYEQYF
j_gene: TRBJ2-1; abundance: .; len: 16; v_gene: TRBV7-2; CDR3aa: CASSSVGLAVYNEQFF
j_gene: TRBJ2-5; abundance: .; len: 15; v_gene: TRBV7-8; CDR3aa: CASSQGGRGQETQYF
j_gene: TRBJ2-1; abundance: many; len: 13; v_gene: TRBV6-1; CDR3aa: CATYLQGADEQFF
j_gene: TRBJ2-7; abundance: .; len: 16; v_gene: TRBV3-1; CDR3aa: CASSPRGGGGPNEQYF
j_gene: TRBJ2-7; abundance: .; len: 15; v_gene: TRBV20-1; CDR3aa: CSARDKGPGPYEQYF
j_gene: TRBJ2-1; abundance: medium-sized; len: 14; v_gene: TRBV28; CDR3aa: CASPGVPPYNEQFF
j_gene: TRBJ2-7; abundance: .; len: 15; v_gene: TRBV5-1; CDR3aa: CASSLDGQGVGEQYF
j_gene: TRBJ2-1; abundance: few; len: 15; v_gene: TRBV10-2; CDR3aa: CASSDNSGFYNEQFF